These 5 T cell receptor beta chains originate from one sample sequenced in a study of blood T cell repertoires in COVID-19. TCRdb's copy holds only in-frame clones and misses some; the assay was immunoSEQ multiplex PCR. The sample comprises 60,000 to 70,000 clones, around 90% of which are singletons, and 15% to 20% rests with the top ten. Source material: peripheral blood. The receptors were gathered from a woman of 80 years or more with active COVID-19.

The V gene is TRBV6-1, the J gene TRBJ2-7; perhaps TRBD1 as D (8 bases). The germline gives CDR1 MNHNS, CDR2 SASEGT. The CDR3 length is 17 residues. Deletions cut 3 bases from V and 2 bases from J, with 20 bases between. In nucleotides, the CDR3 is TGTGCCAGCAGTGATGGTTTGGGGGGGACAGGTGCCTACGAGCAGTACTTC. Translation gives CASSDGLGGTGAYEQYF.

The J gene is TRBJ1-2, the V gene TRBV5-6; D might be TRBD1 (5 bases). Trimming shortened V by 2 bases and J by 4 bases, and 15 bases separated the two germline ends. Germline values: CDR1 SGHDT, CDR2 YYEEEE. The CDR3 runs 15 residues. CDR3 sequence: CASSLLLQAFYGYTF. The CDR3, as DNA: TGTGCCAGCAGCTTACTTTTACAGGCCTTCTATGGCTACACCTTC. The complete variable domain, with remaining parts taken from reference TRBV5-6 and TRBJ1-2, reads DAGVTQSPTHLIKTRGQQVTLRCSPKSGHDTVSWYQQALGQGPQFIFQYYEEEERQRGNFPDRFSGHQFPNYSSELNVNALLLGDSALYLCASSLLLQAFYGYTFGSGTRLTVV.

The V call is TRBV7-9, the J call TRBJ1-2; D not resolved. There are 12 residues in the CDR3. V was trimmed by 3 bases and J by 8 bases, leaving 10 bases between them. Looked up from germline, CDR1 is SEHNR and CDR2 is FQNEAQ (reference sequence). Here the CDR3 DNA reads TGTGCCAGCAGCTTCTCTCCGGAGGGCTACACCTTC. Amino acids: CASSFSPEGYTF. The whole variable domain, remainder taken from reference TRBV7-9 and TRBJ1-2, is DTGVSQNPRHKITKRGQNVTFRCDPISEHNRLYWYRQTLGQGPEFLTYFQNEAQLEKSRLLSDRFSAERPKGSFSTLEIQRTEQGDSAMYLCASSFSPEGYTFGSGTRLTVV.

V is TRBV11-2 and J is TRBJ1-2; D is unclear. The germline CDR1 and CDR2 sequences are SGHAT and FQNNGV. Between the trimmed V and J ends, which lost 3 bases and 13 bases, there was a span of 15 bases. The CDR3 runs 12 residues. CDR3 sequence reads: CASSLPGMACTF. In DNA form, the CDR3 reads TGTGCCAGCAGCTTGCCGGGGATGGCGTGCACCTTC.

In this sample, this clone turned up once. The chain employs TRBV6-1 and TRBJ1-1, with TRBD1 matching over 8 bases. J lost 5 bases, V lost 3 bases, and 8 bases had no gene match. The CDR3 runs to 15 residues. CDR1 is MNHNS and CDR2 is SASEGT in the germline V gene. CDR3 amino acids: CASSDATGAFTEAFF. CDR3 sequence (DNA): TGTGCCAGCAGTGACGCGACAGGGGCCTTTACTGAAGCTTTCTTT.